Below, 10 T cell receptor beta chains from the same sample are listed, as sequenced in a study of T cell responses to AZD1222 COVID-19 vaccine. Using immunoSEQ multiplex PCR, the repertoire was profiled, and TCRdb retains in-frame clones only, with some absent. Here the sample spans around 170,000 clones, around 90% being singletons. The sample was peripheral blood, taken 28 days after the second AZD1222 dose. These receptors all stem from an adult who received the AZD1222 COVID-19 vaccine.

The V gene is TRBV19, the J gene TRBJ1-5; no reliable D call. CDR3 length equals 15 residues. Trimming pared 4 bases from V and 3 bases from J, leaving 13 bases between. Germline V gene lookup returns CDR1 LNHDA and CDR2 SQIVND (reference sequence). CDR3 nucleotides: TGTGCCAGTAGTACTGAGCGCAGGCACAATCAGCCCCAGCATTTT. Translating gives CASSTERRHNQPQHF.

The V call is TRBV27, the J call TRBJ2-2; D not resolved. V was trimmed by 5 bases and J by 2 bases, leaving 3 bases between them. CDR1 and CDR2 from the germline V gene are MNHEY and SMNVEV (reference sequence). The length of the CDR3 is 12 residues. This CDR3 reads CASSHNTGELFF. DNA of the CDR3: TGTGCCAGCAGTCACAACACCGGGGAGCTGTTTTTT.

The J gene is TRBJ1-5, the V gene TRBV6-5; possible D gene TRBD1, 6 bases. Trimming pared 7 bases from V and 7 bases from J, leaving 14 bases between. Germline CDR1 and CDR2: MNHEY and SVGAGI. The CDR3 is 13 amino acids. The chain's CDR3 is CASKGDLRQPQHF. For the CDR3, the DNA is TGTGCCAGCAAGGGGGATTTGCGCCAGCCCCAGCATTTT.

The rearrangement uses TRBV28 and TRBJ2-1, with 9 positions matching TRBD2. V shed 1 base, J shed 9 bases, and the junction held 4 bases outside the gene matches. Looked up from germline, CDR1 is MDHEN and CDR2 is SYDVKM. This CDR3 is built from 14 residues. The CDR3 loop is CASSLYRAGGEQFF. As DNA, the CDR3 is TGTGCCAGCAGTTTATATCGAGCGGGAGGTGAGCAGTTCTTC.

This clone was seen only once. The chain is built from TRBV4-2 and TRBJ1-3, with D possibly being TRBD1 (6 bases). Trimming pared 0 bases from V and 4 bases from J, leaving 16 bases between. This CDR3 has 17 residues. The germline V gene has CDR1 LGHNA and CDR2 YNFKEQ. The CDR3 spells CASSQDRVGGLGNTIYF. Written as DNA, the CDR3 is TGTGCCAGCAGCCAAGATAGAGTAGGGGGGCTGGGAAACACCATATATTTT.

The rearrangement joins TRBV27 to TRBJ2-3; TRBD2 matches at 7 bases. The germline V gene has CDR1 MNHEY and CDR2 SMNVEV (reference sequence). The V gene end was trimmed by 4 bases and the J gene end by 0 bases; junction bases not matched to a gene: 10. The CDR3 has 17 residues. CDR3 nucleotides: TGTGCCAGCAGTTCCATCCCCACTAGCGCCAGCACAGATACGCAGTATTTT. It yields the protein CASSSIPTSASTDTQYF.

The CDR3 spells CASSLEWGLYGNTIYF. The CDR3 bases are TGCGCCAGCAGCCTTGAGTGGGGGCTATATGGAAACACCATATATTTT. This sequence joins TRBV4-3 and TRBJ1-3, with D perhaps matching TRBD1 (6 bases). CDR1 is LGHNA, CDR2 YSLEER, per germline. The CDR3 is 16 residues long. The V end lost 4 bases, the J end lost 3 bases, and 16 bases lay between the germline ends.

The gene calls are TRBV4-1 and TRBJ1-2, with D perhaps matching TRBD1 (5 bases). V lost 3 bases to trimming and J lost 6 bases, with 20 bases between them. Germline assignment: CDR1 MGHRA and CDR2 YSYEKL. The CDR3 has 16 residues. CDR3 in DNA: TGCGCCAGCAGCCAGGCCGAGACAGCTTCTCTTCATGGCTACACCTTC. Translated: CASSQAETASLHGYTF.

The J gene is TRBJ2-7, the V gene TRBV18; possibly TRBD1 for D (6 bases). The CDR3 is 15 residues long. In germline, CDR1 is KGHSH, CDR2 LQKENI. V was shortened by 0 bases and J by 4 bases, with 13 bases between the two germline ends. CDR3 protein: CASSPPSTGGYEQYF. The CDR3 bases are TGTGCCAGCTCACCACCGTCGACAGGTGGGTACGAGCAGTACTTC.

CDR3 in DNA: TGCGCCAGCAGTGAGTCGACAATGACAGGTTGGATTTTCACCGGGGAGCTGTTTTTT. Its protein product is CASSESTMTGWIFTGELFF. The chain recombines TRBV10-2 with TRBJ2-2, with D perhaps TRBD1 (6 bases). Per germline, CDR1 WSHSY and CDR2 SAAADI. The CDR3 covers 19 residues. Trimming pared 0 bases from V and 4 bases from J, leaving 21 bases between.